The 10 T cell receptor beta chains in this list originate from one sample, sequenced in a study of cytomegalovirus exposure and HLA in healthy donors. The PCR had 60 Vbeta and 13 Jbeta primers. TCRdb's table, derived via immunoSEQ multiplex PCR, lists solely in-frame clones and lacks some. This table has about 130,000 clones, around 80% appearing once. Material: PBMCs. These receptors were obtained from a woman under 30 in good health and CMV-seropositive.

The chain carries TRBV2 and TRBJ2-1; 10 nucleotides match TRBD1. The germline CDR1 and CDR2 sequences are SNHLY and FYNNEI. The CDR3 consists of 14 residues. Germline trimming cut 4 bases from V and 6 bases from J; bases unmatched to any gene: 3. CDR3 nucleotide sequence: TGTGCCAGCAGTGTCGGACAGGGGGGCAATGAGCAGTTCTTC. It is translated as CASSVGQGGNEQFF.

V is TRBV4-1 and J is TRBJ1-1, with a tentative D call TRBD1 (6 bases). From germline, CDR1 is MGHRA and CDR2 YSYEKL. Deletions cut 0 bases from V and 5 bases from J, with 16 bases between. The CDR3 has 16 amino acids. DNA for the CDR3: TGCGCCAGCAGCCAAGAAAAAACGGGGGGCCGGACTGAAGCTTTCTTT. It yields the protein CASSQEKTGGRTEAFF.

The gene calls are TRBV14 and TRBJ2-1, with 12 bases identical to TRBD2. Germline V gives CDR1 SGHDN, CDR2 FVKESK. The CDR3 has 18 residues. The trim removed 5 bases at V and 10 bases at J, leaving 18 bases unmatched. CDR3 nucleotides: TGTGCCAGCAGCGAGGGTGGCCTAGCGGGGGGGCCAGTACGAGAGCAGTTCTTC. It translates to CASSEGGLAGGPVREQFF.

This chain links TRBV18 with TRBJ1-1; possibly TRBD1 for D (5 bases). V was cut by 3 bases and J by 6 bases, with 8 bases left in between. The CDR3 covers 12 residues. The V gene's germline CDR1 is KGHSH and CDR2 LQKENI. CDR3 residues: CASSPQGPEAFF. CDR3 nucleotides: TGTGCCAGCTCACCTCAGGGTCCTGAAGCTTTCTTT.

The chain combines TRBV4-2 with TRBJ2-2, with 11 bases matching TRBD2. This CDR3 contains 16 residues. Germline CDR1 LGHNA, CDR2 YNFKEQ. Losses at the gene ends were 3 bases for V and 4 bases for J; bases not matched to a gene: 4. The CDR3 sequence: CASSQGLAEITGELFF. CDR3 bases: TGTGCCAGCAGCCAGGGACTAGCGGAGATCACCGGGGAGCTGTTTTTT.

This clone was detected once. The chain is built from TRBV2 and TRBJ1-5, with a tentative D call TRBD1 (6 bases). Looked up from germline, CDR1 is SNHLY and CDR2 is FYNNEI. V lost 6 bases and J lost 5, with 17 bases in between. This CDR3 spans 15 amino acids. CDR3 protein: CASSRQVGLDQPQHF. CDR3 DNA sequence: TGTGCCAGCAGCCGACAGGTCGGTTTAGATCAGCCCCAGCATTTT. Variable domain in full (rest from reference TRBV2 and TRBJ1-5): EPEVTQTPSHQVTQMGQEVILRCVPISNHLYFYWYRQILGQKVEFLVSFYNNEISEKSEIFDDQFSVERPDGSNFTLKIRSTKLEDSAMYFCASSRQVGLDQPQHFGDGTRLSIL.

The rearrangement joins TRBV6-1 to TRBJ2-2; D perhaps matches TRBD2 (6 bases). The CDR3 is 14 amino acids. Germline CDR1 and CDR2: MNHNS and SASEGT. V lost 7 bases to trimming and J lost 5 bases, with 14 bases between them. The CDR3 bases are TGTGCCAGCACCTTGGAGGGGCGGACCGGGGAGCTGTTTTTT. Translating gives CASTLEGRTGELFF.

The rearrangement joins TRBV30 to TRBJ1-3; 8 nucleotides line up with TRBD1. With 2 bases clipped from V and 3 bases from J, the junction kept 6 bases outside the gene matches. This CDR3 region has 15 residues. Germline CDR1 GTSNPN, CDR2 SVGIG (reference sequence). CDR3 in amino acids: CAWSRTGSGGNTIYF. The DNA of the CDR3 is TGTGCCTGGAGTCGGACAGGGTCGGGTGGAAACACCATATATTTT.

V and J are TRBV7-3 and TRBJ1-1, with TRBD1 as a possible D gene (5 bases). CDR1 is SGHTA and CDR2 is FQGTGA in the germline V gene. The CDR3 length is 13 residues. Trimming removed 2 bases at V and 5 bases at J, with 9 bases between. CDR3: CASSLQGGTEAFF. The CDR3 nucleotides are TGTGCCAGCAGCTTACAGGGTGGGACTGAAGCTTTCTTT.

This rearrangement joins TRBV5-1 to TRBJ2-7; 9 bases line up with TRBD2. The CDR3 runs to 16 residues. V was clipped by 2 bases and J by 3 bases; unmatched bases: 9. The germline CDR1 and CDR2 sequences are SGHRS and YFSETQ. CDR3 sequence (DNA): TGCGCCAGCAGCTTAGAAGGGACTAGCTTCCGCTACGAGCAGTACTTC. It yields the protein CASSLEGTSFRYEQYF.